This TCR beta chain is from a study of OX40 agonist ivuxolimab in advanced cancers. As for the study in general: The dose-escalation cohort had hepatocellular carcinoma, melanoma, renal cell or head and neck cancer. Subjects had a mean age of around 60 years, with a range of roughly 20 to 80; less than 90% were male.

Comments on this clone: Its antigen is unknown.

The V gene lost 1 base and the J gene lost 7 bases, with 13 bases spanning the gap. CDR3 length: 15 residues. Germline values: CDR1 SGHVS, CDR2 FQNEAQ. The table came from immunoSEQ multiplex PCR; TCRdb's copy has only in-frame clones and leaves some out. The table records 55,000 to 70,000 clones, about 86% of them present only once. Findings and caveats of the study: In the 0.1 to 3.0 mg/kg range, CD4+ and CD8+ blood T cells had expanded clonally by week 6. With doses of 0.1-3.0 mg/kg, partial responders showed among the lowest clonal expansion.

The sample consisted of CD4+ or CD8+ T cells sorted from blood, taken in a trial of the OX40 agonist ivuxolimab. This TCR came from an adult with an advanced solid tumor such as melanoma, head and neck, liver or kidney cancer. The chain joins TRBV7-8 to TRBJ1-4; unclear D gene. Here the CDR3 reads CASSLETVVGEKLFF. CDR3 DNA sequence: TGTGCCAGCAGCTTAGAGACGGTCGTAGGTGAAAAACTGTTTTTT.